Here is one TCR beta chain with its context. No cognate antigen has been identified for it. No much larger clonotype is one base removed from it; base qualities were not supplied. Looking up the germline V gene (reference sequence) yields CDR1 LGHDT and CDR2 YNNKEL. V is pared back by 3 bases and J by 1 base, with 6 bases lying between the germline termini. The CDR3 numbers 13 residues from cysteine through phenylalanine. Just CDR3 DNA is preserved here, 39 bases in frame from base 1. At one collaborating source in Seattle, patients were enrolled during active infection and were followed longitudinally through the course of disease. Each collaborating institution followed its own protocols to collect whole blood in K2EDTA tubes. For TCRbeta analysis, collaborators shipped samples in one of three forms: frozen whole blood, isolated PBMCs, or DNA extracted from either of those sample types. This sample is part of a study of blood T cell repertoires in COVID-19 (dated by TCRdb to between 2020 and 2021). With respect to the entire study: The collaborator samples originated in the United States, Italy and Spain and spanned the acute and convalescent phases of COVID-19. The prospective study material was composed of cDNA or gDNA derived from T cells, B-cell-depleted T cells, or PBMCs. Deeply sampled blood TCRbeta repertoires from subjects exposed to, actively infected with, or recovered from COVID-19 were included in the dataset. The repertoires were made available in a free public database intended to serve as a resource for research on the immune response to SARS-CoV-2. Samples were obtained from the ongoing ImmuneRACE study (first 160 participants) and from 1,254 subjects provided by 6 global collaborators. Nearly every sample came with metadata listing a de-identified subject ID, COVID-19 status, age in years and sex. HLA class I and class II types, where available, came from metadata supplied by the sample provider rather than from assay-based typing. Here is what the overall study found, with its caveats: The amount of clinical and demographic metadata varied by source and participant and was provided uncurated.

The immunoSEQ Assay, a bias-controlled multiplex PCR, was used to amplify TCRbeta CDR3 regions from genomic DNA. The authors processed their data as follows. Nucleated cell counts per sample were estimated from amplification of reference gene primers within the assay. To quantify the absolute abundance of each unique TCRbeta CDR3 rearrangement, sequence reads were collapsed and filtered. For each sample, productive Simpson clonality was calculated as the square root of Simpson's diversity index over productive rearrangements. Imported from immuneACCESS, the table was reduced by TCRdb to in-frame sequences with V and J called. These copies leave out some clones; in studies compared against another copy, an unresolved V gene accounts for under half, and the cause of the remainder is not known. The V and J calls and clone size come from that table; D and trimming were worked out from the DNA. The sample table lists under 250,000 clones, 80% to 95% of them with a count of one. Jointly, the top ten make up more than 0.8% of the sample.

The source is a man younger than 40 with COVID-19, enrolled during active disease. Here the chain combines TRBV3-1 (or the pseudogene TRBV3-2) and TRBJ1-1; the D gene is perhaps TRBD1, on 5 matching bases. The sample was peripheral blood. The CDR3 reads CASSQTENTEAFF. The base sequence is TGTGCCAGCAGCCAGACAGAGAACACTGAAGCTTTCTTT.